This T cell receptor beta chain was documented in a study of regulatory T cells in long-lasting Graves disease. Overall study findings and caveats: Accuracy might have suffered from few samples. Repertoires from persistent disease leaned toward TRBV28, TRBJ1-2 and TRBJ2-5.

CDR3-region Arm-PCR and iRepertoire HTBI primers produced the TCR beta libraries. TCRdb redid the calling of the multiplex PCR reads with MiXCR, one entry per CDR3 protein. The top ten hold 16% of the sample, which has 400,000 to 500,000 distinct CDR3 sequences, 15% seen once. V was shortened by 0 bases and J by 0 bases, with 13 bases between the two germline ends. The germline gives CDR1 SGHKS, CDR2 YYEKEE (reference sequence). There are 16 residues in the CDR3. A few counts support this clonotype. No antigen is known for it. A much larger clone lies a single base off, so this may be a read error. The conserved closing phenylalanine or tryptophan is absent in this CDR3, likely reflecting a read error. Time point in this sample: newly diagnosed GD, antithyroid drugs for less than 3 months. Construction of the TCR library relied on RNA isolated from PBMCs. The same sample was also used in a study of T cells in Graves' hyperthyroidism and ophthalmopathy. That paper states: First-round RT-PCR of the TCR CDR3 relied on the HTBI primer set.

The receptor was isolated from a woman between 25 and 40 years old with Graves disease. Specimen: peripheral blood mononuclear cells (PBMCs), collected at new diagnosis, from a patient treated with antithyroid drugs. The V gene is TRBV5-5, the J gene TRBJ2-7; maybe TRBD1 (6 bases). CDR3 residues: CASSLVGTLNSYEQYS. The CDR3 DNA reads TGTGCCAGCAGCTTGGTCGGGACACTCAACTCCTACGAGCAGTACTCC.